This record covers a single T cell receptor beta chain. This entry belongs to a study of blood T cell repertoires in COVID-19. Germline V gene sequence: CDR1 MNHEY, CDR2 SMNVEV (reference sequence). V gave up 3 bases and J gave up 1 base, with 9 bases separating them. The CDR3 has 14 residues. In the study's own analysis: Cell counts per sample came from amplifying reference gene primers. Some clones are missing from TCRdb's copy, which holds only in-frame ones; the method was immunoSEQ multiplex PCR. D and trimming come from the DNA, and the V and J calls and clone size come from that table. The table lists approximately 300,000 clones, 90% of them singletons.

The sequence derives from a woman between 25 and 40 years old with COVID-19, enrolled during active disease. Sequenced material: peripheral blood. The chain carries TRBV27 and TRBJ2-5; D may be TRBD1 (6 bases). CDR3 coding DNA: TGTGCCAGCAGTTTTCGGACAGCCCAAGAGACCCAGTACTTC. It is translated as CASSFRTAQETQYF.